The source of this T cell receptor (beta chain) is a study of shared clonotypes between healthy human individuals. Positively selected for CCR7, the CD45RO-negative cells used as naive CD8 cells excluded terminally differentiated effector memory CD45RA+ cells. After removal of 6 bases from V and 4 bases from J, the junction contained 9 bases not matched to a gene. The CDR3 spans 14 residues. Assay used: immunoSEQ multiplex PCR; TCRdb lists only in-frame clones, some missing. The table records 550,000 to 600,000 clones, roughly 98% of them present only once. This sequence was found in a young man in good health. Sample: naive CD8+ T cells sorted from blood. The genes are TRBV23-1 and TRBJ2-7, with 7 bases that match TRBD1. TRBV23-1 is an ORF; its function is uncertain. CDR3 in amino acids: CASSQRGREYEQYF. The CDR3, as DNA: TGCGCCAGCAGCCAAAGGGGGCGCGAATACGAGCAGTACTTC.